Listed below are T cell receptor beta chains from one sample, sequenced in a study of blood T cell repertoires in COVID-19. Repertoires were generated with immunoSEQ multiplex PCR, while TCRdb's copy carries only in-frame clones and drops some. The sample holds about 110,000 clones, 80% to 90% seen once. The sequencing sample was made of peripheral blood. These TCRs come from a human donor in a cohort sampled during active COVID-19. CDR3s include the opening cysteine and the closing phenylalanine or tryptophan. The D gene is left open where the match is weak. Not all rows give a size; the values are once, few, many and, for expanded clones, a class.

>TRBV9|TRBJ2-1|TRBD2|-
CASSVANSGGTNEQFF
TGTGCCAGCAGCGTAGCTAATAGCGGGGGGACCAATGAGCAGTTCTTC
>TRBV12-5|TRBJ2-3|-|-
CASGLGGADTQYF
TGTGCTAGTGGTTTGGGGGGCGCAGATACGCAGTATTTT
>TRBV4-1|TRBJ2-7|TRBD2|-
CASSQEKREDRYEQYF
TGCGCCAGCAGCCAAGAGAAGCGGGAGGACCGATACGAGCAGTACTTC
>TRBV4-3|TRBJ1-2|-|-
CASSQDFGQGNYGYTF
TGCGCCAGCAGCCAAGATTTTGGCCAGGGCAACTATGGCTACACCTTC
>TRBV5-1|TRBJ2-7|TRBD1|-
CASSLGPGGYEQYF
TGCGCCAGCAGCTTGGGCCCAGGGGGCTACGAGCAGTACTTC
>TRBV10-1|TRBJ2-2|TRBD2|-
CASSSGTSGLRDGELFF
TGCGCCAGCAGTTCCGGGACTAGCGGGTTAAGGGACGGGGAGCTGTTTTTT
>TRBV9|TRBJ2-1|TRBD1|-
CASSVGLGQGAINEQFF
TGTGCCAGCAGCGTAGGTTTAGGACAGGGGGCTATCAATGAGCAGTTCTTC
>TRBV6-1|TRBJ2-1|-|-
CASSDRRQVISYNEQFF
TGTGCCAGCAGTGATAGGAGGCAGGTAATCTCCTACAATGAGCAGTTCTTC
>TRBV4-3|TRBJ2-2|-|-
CASSQVHEFGELFF
TGCGCCAGCAGCCAAGTCCACGAGTTCGGGGAGCTGTTTTTT
>TRBV3-1/TRBV3-2|TRBJ1-5|TRBD1|-
CASSQGRTGGRPQHF
TGTGCCAGCAGCCAAGGTCGTACAGGGGGGCGGCCCCAGCATTTT
>TRBV6-4|TRBJ1-2|TRBD1|-
CASRPTGGGGYTF
TGTGCCAGCAGACCCACAGGGGGTGGTGGCTACACCTTC
>TRBV11-2|TRBJ1-6|-|-
CASSLGEEGWSSPLHF
TGTGCCAGCAGCTTAGGCGAGGAGGGATGGAGTTCACCCCTCCACTTT
>TRBV11-2|TRBJ2-1|-|-
CASGPGRRTAYNEQFF
TGTGCCAGCGGTCCAGGCCGGCGGACAGCCTACAATGAGCAGTTCTTC
>TRBV6-5|TRBJ1-6|-|-
CASSRQYFNSPLHF
TGTGCCAGCAGCCGACAATATTTTAATTCACCCCTCCACTTT
>TRBV19|TRBJ1-4|-|-
CASSMREKLFF
TGTGCCAGTAGTATGAGAGAAAAACTGTTTTTT
>TRBV5-6|TRBJ2-1|-|once
CASSPPEASGQQFF
TGTGCCAGCAGCCCCCCCGAGGCATCCGGCCAACAGTTCTTC
>TRBV3-1/TRBV3-2|TRBJ1-1|-|once
CASSQPGGRYTEAFF
TGTGCCAGCAGCCAACCGGGGGGGCGGTATACTGAAGCTTTCTTT
>TRBV7-2|TRBJ2-7|-|-
CASSLVAGSTYEQYF
TGTGCCAGCAGCTTAGTGGCAGGATCTACCTACGAGCAGTACTTC
>TRBV7-7|TRBJ2-7|TRBD1|-
CASSPGQGPYEQYF
TGTGCCAGCAGCCCCGGACAGGGACCCTACGAGCAGTACTTC
>TRBV29-1|TRBJ2-5|TRBD1|-
CSADAGRGRETQYF
TGCAGCGCCGACGCGGGCAGGGGGCGGGAGACCCAGTACTTC
>TRBV24-1|TRBJ2-3|-|-
CATSDDTRQSSTDTQYF
TGTGCCACCAGTGATGACACGAGACAGTCCAGCACAGATACGCAGTATTTT
>TRBV19|TRBJ2-2|TRBD1|-
CASSTGVRNGELFF
TGTGCCAGTAGCACAGGGGTGCGGAACGGGGAGCTGTTTTTT